Below, 26 T cell receptor beta chains from the same sample are listed, as sequenced in a study of monozygotic twins with inflammatory bowel disease. TCRdb reworked the 5' RACE reads into one entry per CDR3 protein, no DNA. In total, the table holds about 300,000 distinct CDR3 sequences. The sequenced sample was blood. The receptors derive from a human donor with ulcerative colitis or Crohn's disease, or a healthy co-twin of an affected twin (not recorded which).

The CDR3 reads CAWEDSGEKLFF. V and J are TRBV30 and TRBJ1-4; the TCRdb call, TRBD1, lacks DNA for checking. Germline V CDR1 and CDR2: GTSNPN, SVGIG (reference sequence). The CDR3 runs 12 residues.

The chain has TRBV20-1 and TRBJ2-3; lacking DNA, the TRBD1 call made by TCRdb goes unchecked. The CDR3 loop spans 15 amino acids. Per the germline V gene, CDR1 is DFQATT and CDR2 is SNEGSKA (reference sequence). CDR3 in amino acids: CSARPDRAHTDTQYF.

The chain joins TRBV30 to TRBJ2-1; the TCRdb D gene call, TRBD1, has no DNA to confirm it. Germline V CDR1 and CDR2: GTSNPN, SVGIG (reference sequence). CDR3 length: 14 amino acids. The CDR3 sequence is CAWSVEGRSGEQFF.

The chain recombines TRBV20-1 with TRBJ2-5. The length of the CDR3 is 14 residues. In germline, CDR1 is DFQATT, CDR2 SNEGSKA (reference sequence). The CDR3 reads CSARTVTLQETQYF.

The CDR3 sequence is CASSHLDGTYGYTF. The chain recombines TRBV14 with TRBJ1-2; TCRdb selects TRBD1, and the lack of DNA leaves this call unchecked. CDR1 and CDR2 from the germline V gene are SGHDN and FVKESK. The CDR3 is 14 residues long.

The V and J genes are TRBV19 and TRBJ2-3; TCRdb names TRBD2, which stays unverified in the absence of DNA. Germline loops: CDR1 LNHDA, CDR2 SQIVND (reference sequence). CDR3 length equals 15 residues. The chain's CDR3 is CASSMSRVPPDTQYF.

This rearrangement joins TRBV2 to TRBJ1-1. This CDR3 comprises 11 residues. Germline CDR1 SNHLY, CDR2 FYNNEI. This CDR3 reads CASSGATEAFF.

The rearrangement uses TRBV28 and TRBJ2-3; the D call from TCRdb, TRBD1, cannot be confirmed without DNA. Germline V gene sequence: CDR1 MDHEN, CDR2 SYDVKM. CDR3 length equals 14 residues. The CDR3 spells CASSSPAEADTQYF.

The V gene is TRBV29-1, the J gene TRBJ1-5; the D call from TCRdb, TRBD1, cannot be confirmed without DNA. Germline V gene lookup returns CDR1 SQVTM and CDR2 ANQGSEA. The CDR3 loop spans 13 amino acids. Here the CDR3 reads CSVGGTGNQPQHF.

J is TRBJ1-5 and V is TRBV6-6. The CDR3 is made up of 14 amino acids. CDR1 and CDR2 from the germline V gene are MNHNY and SVGAGI (reference sequence). CDR3 region: CASSYRDSSQPQHF.

The chain has TRBV6-2 or TRBV6-3 and TRBJ2-3. This CDR3 has 14 residues. The germline V gene has CDR1 MNHEY and CDR2 SVGEGT. The CDR3 spells CASSYGLASDTQYF.

The chain recombines TRBV19 with TRBJ2-3; TCRdb's D gene call, TRBD2, goes unchecked for lack of DNA. The CDR3 runs to 18 residues. Germline values: CDR1 LNHDA, CDR2 SQIVND (reference sequence). CDR3 residues: CASSTGVLAGNPGDTQYF.

The rearrangement links TRBV28 to TRBJ2-1; TCRdb outputs TRBD1, but without DNA this stays unchecked. The V gene's germline CDR1 is MDHEN and CDR2 SYDVKM. The CDR3 has 14 amino acids. CDR3 sequence: CASLTGFIYNEQFF.

V gene TRBV6-1 combines with J gene TRBJ1-5; TCRdb proposes TRBD1, but this gene call is untestable without DNA. The CDR3 has 15 residues. Germline CDR1 MNHNS, CDR2 SASEGT. CDR3 sequence reads: CASSVTGGLAQPQHF.

CDR3 amino acids: CAGSKKEGGTEAFF. The V call is TRBV19, the J call TRBJ1-1; as DNA is missing, the TRBD1 call by TCRdb cannot be tested. The CDR3 spans 14 residues. Germline assignment: CDR1 LNHDA and CDR2 SQIVND (reference sequence).

The chain carries TRBV6-2 or TRBV6-3 and TRBJ2-2; TCRdb's assignment of TRBD1 cannot be checked, as there is no DNA. The CDR3 loop spans 15 amino acids. In germline, CDR1 is MNHEY, CDR2 SVGEGT. The CDR3 protein is CASSNRARGNGELFF.

The V call is TRBV9, the J call TRBJ2-2. Germline CDR1 is SGDLS and CDR2 is YYNGEE. The CDR3 runs 16 residues. CDR3 protein: CASSVLASSATGELFF.

The chain has TRBV5-6 and TRBJ1-2; as DNA is missing, the TRBD1 call by TCRdb cannot be tested. This CDR3 has 13 amino acids. In germline, CDR1 is SGHDT, CDR2 YYEEEE. CDR3 protein: CASSQDRGYGYTF.

The V gene is TRBV20-1, the J gene TRBJ2-1; TCRdb's D gene call, TRBD1, goes unchecked for lack of DNA. The CDR3 runs to 13 residues. Looked up from germline, CDR1 is DFQATT and CDR2 is SNEGSKA (reference sequence). CDR3: CSAARVSENEQFF.

The chain employs TRBV2 and TRBJ2-4; TCRdb's assignment of TRBD2 cannot be checked, as there is no DNA. This CDR3 has 18 residues. The V gene's germline CDR1 is SNHLY and CDR2 FYNNEI. Here the CDR3 reads CASSPTTSGGATKNMQYF.

J is TRBJ2-5 and V is TRBV5-5. Germline loops: CDR1 SGHKS, CDR2 YYEKEE (reference sequence). The CDR3 consists of 14 residues. The CDR3 loop reads CASSLGGVGETQYF.

J is TRBJ2-6 and V is TRBV4-3; TCRdb's D call, TRBD1, is unchecked because there is no DNA. In germline, CDR1 is LGHNA, CDR2 YSLEER. This CDR3 has 16 residues. CDR3 residues: CASSQLTGAGANVLTF.

The chain is built from TRBV11-3 and TRBJ2-1; the D gene TCRdb calls, TRBD1, cannot be checked with no DNA. Germline V lookup: CDR1 SGHNT, CDR2 YENEEA. The CDR3 sequence is 15 residues long. This chain's CDR3 is CASSPGRQGVREQFF.

The rearrangement uses TRBV6-6 and TRBJ2-7; the D call from TCRdb, TRBD1, cannot be confirmed without DNA. Germline assignment: CDR1 MNHNY and CDR2 SVGAGI (reference sequence). There are 12 residues in the CDR3. The chain's CDR3 is CASKGDIHEQYF.

This chain connects TRBV7-9 to TRBJ1-2; no DNA is available, so the TRBD1 call from TCRdb remains unchecked. CDR3 length: 14 amino acids. Germline V gene sequence: CDR1 SEHNR, CDR2 FQNEAQ (reference sequence). This CDR3 is CASSLPDRGDGYTF.

CDR3 protein: CASRPGQGKYQPQHF. The chain couples TRBV6-1 to TRBJ1-5; the D gene TCRdb calls, TRBD1, cannot be checked with no DNA. The V gene's germline CDR1 is MNHNS and CDR2 SASEGT. There are 15 residues in the CDR3.